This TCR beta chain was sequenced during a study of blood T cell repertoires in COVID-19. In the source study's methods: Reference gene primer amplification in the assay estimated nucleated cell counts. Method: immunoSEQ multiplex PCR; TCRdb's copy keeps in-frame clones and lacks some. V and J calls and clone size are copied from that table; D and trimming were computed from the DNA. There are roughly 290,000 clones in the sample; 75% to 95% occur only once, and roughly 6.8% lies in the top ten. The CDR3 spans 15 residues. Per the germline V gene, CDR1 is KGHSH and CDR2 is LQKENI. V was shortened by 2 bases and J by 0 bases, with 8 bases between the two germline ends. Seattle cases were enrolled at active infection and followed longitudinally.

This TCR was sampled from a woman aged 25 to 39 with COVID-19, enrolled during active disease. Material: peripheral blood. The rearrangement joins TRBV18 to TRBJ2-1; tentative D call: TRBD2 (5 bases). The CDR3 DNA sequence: TGTGCCAGCTCACCATTGGGGAGCTCCTACAATGAGCAGTTCTTC. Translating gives CASSPLGSSYNEQFF.